The 9 T cell receptor beta chains given below trace back to one sample, sequenced in a study of shared clonotypes between healthy human individuals. Here immunoSEQ multiplex PCR was the method, and the copy in TCRdb shows in-frame clones only, minus some. The sample gives just under 350,000 clones, around four fifths of which show up once; roughly a tenth is in the top ten. Sequencing used memory CD4+ T cells sorted from blood. Subset here: CD45RA-negative fraction. These TCRs come from a man aged 25-40 years in good health.

V usage is TRBV28 and J usage is TRBJ2-7, with 7 nucleotides matching TRBD2. The CDR3 covers 15 residues. Germline CDR1 reads MDHEN; CDR2 reads SYDVKM. Trimming took 5 bases from V and 4 from J; bases not matched to a gene: 11. CDR3 sequence: CASSAGLVGGYEQYF. The CDR3 DNA follows: TGTGCCAGCAGTGCCGGACTAGTCGGAGGGTACGAGCAGTACTTC.

The genes are TRBV4-3 and TRBJ2-1, with a possible D match to TRBD1 (6 bases). V shed 0 bases and J shed 6 bases, with 18 bases lying between them. Germline CDR1 is LGHNA and CDR2 is YSLEER. The CDR3 has 17 residues. The CDR3 region is CASSQDAGVVRGNEQFF. The CDR3 DNA follows: TGCGCCAGCAGCCAAGATGCAGGGGTTGTTCGGGGCAATGAGCAGTTCTTC.

This clone has just one count. The chain joins TRBV2 to TRBJ2-1; D remains ambiguous. CDR3 length: 11 amino acids. Germline V CDR1 and CDR2: SNHLY, FYNNEI. V lost 1 base to trimming and J lost 9 bases, with 4 bases between them. The CDR3 protein is CASSEGGEQFF. The CDR3 nucleotides are TGTGCCAGCAGTGAAGGGGGTGAGCAGTTCTTC.

This clone appeared once. The chain joins TRBV9 to TRBJ2-5; TRBD1 aligns across 8 bases. Trimming cost V 4 bases and J 4 bases; bases outside gene matches: 9. Looked up from germline, CDR1 is SGDLS and CDR2 is YYNGEE. The CDR3 spans 15 residues. The CDR3 spells CASSPRQGLRETQYF. The CDR3 DNA reads TGTGCCAGCAGCCCGAGACAGGGGTTGAGAGAGACCCAGTACTTC.

This clone was recorded many times. The chain combines TRBV27 with TRBJ2-2, with D uncertain. Trimming removed 6 bases from V and 8 bases from J, with 7 bases in between. CDR1 and CDR2 (germline): MNHEY, SMNVEV (reference sequence). The CDR3 contains 11 residues. CDR3 coding DNA: TGTGCCAGCAGACTCAGGGGGGAGCTGTTTTTT. Translating gives CASRLRGELFF.

The chain links TRBV7-9 to TRBJ2-5; TRBD2 aligns across 12 bases. CDR3 length: 16 residues. Germline V gene data show CDR1 as SEHNR and CDR2 as FQNEAQ (reference sequence). V trimming: 5 bases; J trimming: 4 bases; junction bases outside the gene matches: 8. The DNA for the CDR3 is TGTGCCAGCAGCCCGACTAGCGGGAGCAAATTAGAGACCCAGTACTTC. It specifies CASSPTSGSKLETQYF.

This chain links TRBV28 with TRBJ2-1, with TRBD2 matching 14 bases. Per germline, CDR1 MDHEN and CDR2 SYDVKM. This CDR3 is 22 amino acids long. The V gene end was trimmed by 5 bases and the J gene end by 0 bases; junction bases not matched to a gene: 18. CDR3 coding DNA: TGTGCCAGCAGTCGCGGGACTAGCGGGAGCCCGGGTTGGGAGAGCTCCTACAATGAGCAGTTCTTC. Translated: CASSRGTSGSPGWESSYNEQFF.

The J gene is TRBJ2-7, the V gene TRBV7-8, with 11 positions matching TRBD2. CDR3 length: 19 residues. V lost 6 bases, J lost 1 base, and 17 bases stayed unmatched. Per germline, CDR1 SGHVS and CDR2 FQNEAQ. The CDR3 region is CASRRQTSGRDKWSYEQYF. The CDR3 DNA reads TGTGCCAGCAGACGACAAACTAGCGGGAGAGATAAATGGTCCTACGAGCAGTACTTC.

The chain combines TRBV30 with TRBJ1-2; D possibly corresponds to TRBD1 (5 bases). CDR3 length: 18 residues. Trimming took off 0 bases at V and 7 bases at J, with 27 bases between the two ends. The V gene's germline CDR1 is GTSNPN and CDR2 SVGIG (reference sequence). The DNA for the CDR3 is TGTGCCTGGAGTGTACGTGATATTAGTCGGGGCAGCACCCCTGGCTACACCTTC. It encodes CAWSVRDISRGSTPGYTF.